Given below is one T cell receptor beta chain in context. The table lists this clone with a count of one. Its binding antigen is unknown. Per-base qualities were not stored, and no clone one base away is much larger. V lost 6 bases and J lost 0 bases; the stretch between them is 12 bases long. CDR1 and CDR2 (MNHEY, SVGAGI) derive from the germline V gene. CDR3 length: 15 amino acids, cysteine to phenylalanine. Only the CDR3 part of the read is kept: 45 bases, read in frame from the first base. TCRbeta CDR3 regions were amplified from genomic DNA using the immunoSEQ Assay, a bias-controlled multiplex PCR. Under the source paper's analysis protocol: The number of nucleated cells in each sample was estimated by amplification of reference gene primers within the assay. To quantify the absolute abundance of each unique TCRbeta CDR3 rearrangement, sequence reads were collapsed and filtered. For each sample, productive Simpson clonality was calculated as the square root of Simpson's diversity index over productive rearrangements. In TCRdb, the immuneACCESS table is reduced to in-frame sequences with V and J assigned. These tables do not hold every clone; where another copy was compared, an unresolved V gene accounts for under half, and the others remain unexplained. D and trimming were read from the DNA, whereas the V and J calls and clone size are those reported in that table. This sample has about 200,000 clones in its table, and approximately 85% of those were observed once. The ten most abundant clones make up about an eighth of the sample.

This sample was taken from a study of blood T cell repertoires in COVID-19 (dated by TCRdb to 2019 to 2021). Concerning the study at large: The collaborator samples originated in the United States, Italy and Spain and spanned the acute and convalescent phases of COVID-19. The prospective study material was composed of cDNA or gDNA derived from T cells, B-cell-depleted T cells, or PBMCs. The dataset comprised deeply sampled blood TCRbeta repertoires from subjects exposed to, actively infected with, or recovered from COVID-19. The repertoires were made available in a free public database intended to serve as a resource for research on the immune response to SARS-CoV-2. Samples were obtained from the ongoing ImmuneRACE study (first 160 participants) and from 1,200 or so subjects provided by 6 global collaborators. A de-identified subject ID, COVID-19 status, age in years and sex were almost always included in the sample metadata. Where available, HLA class I and class II types were taken from metadata supplied by the sample provider and were not determined by assay-based typing. Summary of the overall study and its limitations: The quantity of clinical and demographic metadata differed by source and by participant and was supplied without curation.

Participants in the prospective study were aged about 18 to 90 years, lived in about two dozen United States geographic areas, and enrolled through a virtual design. Cohort assignment in the prospective study relied on participant-reported clinical history from a screening survey and a study questionnaire. Recovered participants in ImmuneRACE Cohort 3 were defined as having two consecutive negative NP/OP PCR tests, clearance from a healthcare professional, or resolution of symptoms. Each participant in the prospective study had whole blood, serum and a nasopharyngeal or oropharyngeal swab collected by mobile phlebotomists. Over a 2-month period, participants in the prospective study had the option of providing additional blood draws and questionnaires. Blood samples from the prospective study were shipped frozen or at room temperature prior to DNA extraction.

This clonotype was sampled from a man aged 40-50 years who had recovered from COVID-19. Sequencing was done on a sample of PBMCs or T cells enriched from blood (not recorded which). The chain links TRBV6-5 with TRBJ1-5; tentative D gene TRBD1, with 5 bases matching. CDR3 loop: CASRYDSYSNQPQHF. The DNA is TGTGCCAGCAGATATGACAGCTATAGCAATCAGCCCCAGCATTTT.